A single T cell receptor (beta chain) is shown here with its context. Its binding antigen is unknown. No much larger clonotype is one base removed from it; base qualities were not supplied. Library preparation was by multiplex PCR. The sequencing machine was an Illumina HiSeq 4000. CDR3 regions were amplified by Arm-PCR with iRepertoire HTBI primers to construct TCR beta libraries. Before sequencing, the PCR products went through gel purification. Under the source paper's analysis protocol: Gene usage analysis of CDR3 amino acid clonotypes used the 55 to 65 TRBV and 11 to 15 TRBJ segments found across samples. COPE and FqMerger were used to merge filtered high-quality paired reads into contigs. Contigs were aligned with BLAST to IMGT TRBV, TRBD and TRBJ reference genes, and CDR3 was defined per IMGT. Clonotypes above 0.1% frequency were classified as highly expanded clones. Repertoire diversity was measured by Shannon entropy, and V-J evenness by the Gini coefficient. A clonotype was considered public if more than one individual shared it. Starting from the raw public reads, TCRdb applied fastp trimming at Q25, assembled clones with MiXCR and retained in-frame beta chains. Each record represents a unique CDR3 protein, reported with the most common genes and DNA among its rows. These V and J calls originate from TCRdb's pipeline instead of the authors' own analysis. The sample data list about 440,000 distinct CDR3 sequences, and approximately 15% of these were observed just once. The ten largest clones add up to around 17% of the sample.

This sample is drawn from a study of regulatory T cells in long-lasting Graves disease (dated by TCRdb to 2020 to 2023). General notes on the study: Patients with newly diagnosed Graves' disease had been on antithyroid drugs for under 3 months. Persistent Graves' disease patients were compared with newly diagnosed Graves' disease patients by peripheral blood TCR sequencing and RNA sequencing. The study was registered as a clinical trial and conducted in China. A total of around 35 samples underwent TCR sequencing, from about 13 patients with persistent Graves' disease and approximately 20 patients with newly diagnosed Graves' disease. Overall study outcomes, separate from this receptor: More public clonotypes were shared among persistent patients (2,741) than among newly diagnosed patients (966). The study examined only peripheral blood because the primary lesion, thyroid tissue, could not be accessed. Compared with newly diagnosed patients, persistent Graves' disease patients had lower TCR Shannon entropy and fewer highly expanded clones, which suggests clonal expansion. Sequencing and analysis were limited to the TCR beta chain. Persistent disease showed preferential use of TRBV28, TRBJ1-2 and TRBJ2-5, whereas newly diagnosed disease favored TRBV20-1 and TRBJ2-1. The authors acknowledged the small sample size as a limitation that may reduce accuracy.

Interpreted using the paper, the time point label stands for: newly diagnosed GD, antithyroid drugs for less than 3 months. RNA was extracted from PBMCs in TRIzol for both TCR sequencing and RNA sequencing. Graves' disease was diagnosed according to American Thyroid Association guidelines. Patients for the study were recruited at an endocrinology department in Xi'an, China. Each patient gave around 9 milliliters of peripheral blood, collected in an EDTA anticoagulant tube. PBMCs were isolated by Ficoll Paque Plus density gradient separation without further T cell sorting. An Agilent 2100 Bioanalyzer and agarose gel were used to assess RNA quality, and a NanoDrop 2000 was used to measure RNA concentration. Its CDR3 holds 16 amino acids, cysteine through phenylalanine. Just the 48-base CDR3 DNA is kept, in frame starting at base 1. CDR1 and CDR2, per the germline V gene, are KGHDR and SFDVKD. V is trimmed back by 3 bases and J by 8 bases, and the junction contains 12 bases that no gene match accounts for.

The same sample was also studied in work on T cells in Graves' hyperthyroidism and ophthalmopathy. From the second report: Graves' hyperthyroidism was defined as stable when no progression to ophthalmopathy occurred over 18 months of follow-up. Hyperthyroidism patients were aged 18 to 65 years and newly diagnosed, with disease duration of less than 2 months. Exclusion was applied to patients with uncontrolled infections, other autoimmune diseases, pregnancy or lactation. Clinical symptoms, serum thyroxine and TRAb, thyroid ultrasound, and orbital computed tomography formed the basis for the diagnoses. The first round of RT-PCR for the TCR CDR3 was performed with the HTBI primer set and the Qiagen OneStep RT-PCR kit. Most expanded thyroid clonotypes (frequency above 0.001) were also detected in blood, a finding suggesting that blood repertoires may reflect thyroid immune responses. A model built on a 13 V-J signature distinguished ophthalmopathy from stable hyperthyroidism, reaching 85% to 90% sensitivity and around 81% specificity in cross-validation and 80%/75% in testing. In validation, the model predicted progression to ophthalmopathy a median of about 5.9 months before onset, with 70% to 71% sensitivity and 72.22% specificity. TCR V-J signatures able to tell the groups apart were searched for in a discovery cohort of 100 or so patients, of whom approximately 40 had Graves' ophthalmopathy and 57 had stable Graves' hyperthyroidism. Whether ophthalmopathy could be predicted prospectively was tested in an independent validation cohort made up of approximately 19 hyperthyroidism patients plus 17 patients who later progressed to ophthalmopathy. The 80 to 100 discovery patients were randomly divided into training and test sets at a 7:3 ratio. The study also compared thyroid tissue and blood T-cell repertoires from several Graves' hyperthyroidism patients. After sampling, hyperthyroidism patients received methimazole starting at 30 mg daily, and ophthalmopathy patients received high-dose intravenous methylprednisolone. Libraries were constructed in a second round of multiplex PCR, after which size selection and purification were carried out. The libraries were sequenced on an Illumina HiSeq2000 using paired-end 100 bp reads. SOAPnuke was used to process the raw data, removing reads that contained adapters or uncalled bases, had a mean Phred below 15, or lacked an exact match to the constant primer or identifier. COPE v1.2.5 was used to merge high-quality paired reads, and clonotypes were defined as unique nucleotide sequences. MiTCR v1.1 was used to align the clonotypes against IMGT TRBV, TRBD and TRBJ reference segments. The analysis included only V-J combinations with a frequency above 0.0001, which together covered approximately 99% of the repertoires. A TCS score was defined as the ratio between F50 (clonal expansion) and ExV (chaos), using BLOSUM62-based TCRdist between CDR3 peptides within each V-J. Welch's t-statistics and random forest reduced around 550 V-J features to 13, which were used in a naive Bayes classifier (R e1071). No statistical method was used to set the sample size in advance, and investigators knew the group allocation. According to the paper, TCR Vbeta CDR3 sequencing was carried out on over 130 peripheral blood samples, which came from over 40 ophthalmopathy, some 73 hyperthyroidism and about 17 progressor patients.

This sequence was found in a woman between 25 and 40 years old with Graves disease. Donor details come from another sample of the same person, matched by shared clones. The V and J genes are TRBV24-1 and TRBJ2-1, and 7 bases in between align with TRBD1. The starting material was peripheral blood mononuclear cells (PBMCs), obtained at new diagnosis, from a patient treated with antithyroid drugs. The CDR3 protein sequence reads: CATSDIQGPEVDEQFF. The DNA sequence reads TGTGCCACCAGTGATATACAGGGGCCTGAGGTCGATGAGCAGTTCTTC.